This TCR beta chain was identified in a study of cytomegalovirus exposure and HLA in healthy donors. Findings and limits, study-wide: Across donors, sequencing depth was assumed by presence/absence analyses to be roughly uniform.

The ends were cut back, 5 bases at V and 2 bases at J, with 7 bases in the middle. The CDR3 sequence is 13 residues long. Germline V gene data show CDR1 as SGHTA and CDR2 as FQGNSA. Healthy bone marrow donors made up the donor group. Worth noting for this clone: No antigen is known for it.

PCR amplification relied on 60 Vbeta primers (plus 13 Jbeta primers). The repertoire was sequenced with immunoSEQ multiplex PCR; TCRdb's copy has only in-frame clones and lacks some. The data show approximately 150,000 clones, around 80% seen once. The source of this sequence is a woman aged 25 to 39 in good health and CMV-seropositive. The chain combines TRBV7-2 with TRBJ1-3, with D uncertain. Sequencing used PBMCs. The CDR3 loop reads CASSLRAGNTIYF. CDR3 in DNA: TGTGCCAGCAGCCTTCGAGCTGGAAACACCATATATTTT.